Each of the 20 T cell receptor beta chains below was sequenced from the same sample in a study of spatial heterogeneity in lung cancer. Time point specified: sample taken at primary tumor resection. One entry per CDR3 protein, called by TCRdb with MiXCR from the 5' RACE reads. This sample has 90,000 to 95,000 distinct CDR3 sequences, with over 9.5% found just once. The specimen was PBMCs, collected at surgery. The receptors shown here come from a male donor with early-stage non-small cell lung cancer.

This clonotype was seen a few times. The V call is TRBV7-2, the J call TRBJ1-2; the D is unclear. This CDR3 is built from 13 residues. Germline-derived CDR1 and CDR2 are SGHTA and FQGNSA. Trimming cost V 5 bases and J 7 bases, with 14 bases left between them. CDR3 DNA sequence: TGTGCCAGCAGCCTAAGTGGCTCCTCTGGCTACACCTTC. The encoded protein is CASSLSGSSGYTF.

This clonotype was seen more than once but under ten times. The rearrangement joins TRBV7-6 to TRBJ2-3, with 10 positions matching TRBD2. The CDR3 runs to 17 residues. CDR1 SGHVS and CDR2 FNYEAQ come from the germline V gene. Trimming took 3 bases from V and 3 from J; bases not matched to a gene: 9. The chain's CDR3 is CASSFPPAGGPTDTQYF. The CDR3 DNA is TGTGCCAGCAGCTTCCCCCCAGCGGGAGGGCCGACAGATACGCAGTATTTT.

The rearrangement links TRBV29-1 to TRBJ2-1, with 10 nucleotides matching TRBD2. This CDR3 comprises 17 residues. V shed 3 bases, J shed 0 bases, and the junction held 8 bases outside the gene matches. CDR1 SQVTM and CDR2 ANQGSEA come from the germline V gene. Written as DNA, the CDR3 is TGCAGCGTTGACCCTAGGGCTAGCGGGAGCTCCTACAATGAGCAGTTCTTC. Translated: CSVDPRASGSSYNEQFF.

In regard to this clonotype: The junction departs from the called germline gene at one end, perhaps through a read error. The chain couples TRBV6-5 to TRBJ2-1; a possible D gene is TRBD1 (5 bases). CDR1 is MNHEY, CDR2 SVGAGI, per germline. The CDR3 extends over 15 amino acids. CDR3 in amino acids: CVSSPRGPSYNEQFF. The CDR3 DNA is TGTGTCAGCAGCCCTAGGGGCCCCTCCTACAATGAGCAGTTCTTC.

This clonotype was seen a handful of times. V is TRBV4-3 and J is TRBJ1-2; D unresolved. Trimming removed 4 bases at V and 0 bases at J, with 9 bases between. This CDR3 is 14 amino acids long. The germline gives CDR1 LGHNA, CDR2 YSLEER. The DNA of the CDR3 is TGCGCCAGCAGCCCGTCGTTAGCTAACTATGGCTACACCTTC. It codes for CASSPSLANYGYTF.

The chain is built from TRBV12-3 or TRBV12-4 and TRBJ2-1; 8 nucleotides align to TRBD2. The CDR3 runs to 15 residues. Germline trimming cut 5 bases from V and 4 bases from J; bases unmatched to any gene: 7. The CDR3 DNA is TGTGCCAGCAGTCCCCGGGGGACTAGTTACAATGAGCAGTTCTTC. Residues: CASSPRGTSYNEQFF.

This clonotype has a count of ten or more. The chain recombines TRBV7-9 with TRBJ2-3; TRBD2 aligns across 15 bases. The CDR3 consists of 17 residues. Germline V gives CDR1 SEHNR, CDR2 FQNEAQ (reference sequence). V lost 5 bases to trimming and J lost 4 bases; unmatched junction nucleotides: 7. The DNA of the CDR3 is TGTGCCAGCAGCCCCGGACTAGCGGGGGGGCGGGCAGATACGCAGTATTTT. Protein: CASSPGLAGGRADTQYF.

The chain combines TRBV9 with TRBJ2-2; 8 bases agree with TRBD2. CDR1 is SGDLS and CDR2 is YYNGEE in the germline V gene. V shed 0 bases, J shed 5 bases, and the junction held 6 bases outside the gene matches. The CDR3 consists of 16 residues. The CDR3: CASSVAAGGETGELFF. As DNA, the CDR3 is TGTGCCAGCAGCGTAGCGGCGGGAGGCGAAACCGGGGAGCTGTTTTTT.

The CDR3: CASSFSSGGTGELFF. CDR3 nucleotides: TGTGCCAGCAGCTTCTCTAGCGGAGGTACCGGGGAGCTGTTTTTT. This rearrangement joins TRBV7-2 to TRBJ2-2; 7 nucleotides align to TRBD2. V dropped 3 bases and J dropped 5; count of bases not matched to a gene: 6. The length of the CDR3 is 15 residues. Germline assignment: CDR1 SGHTA and CDR2 FQGNSA.

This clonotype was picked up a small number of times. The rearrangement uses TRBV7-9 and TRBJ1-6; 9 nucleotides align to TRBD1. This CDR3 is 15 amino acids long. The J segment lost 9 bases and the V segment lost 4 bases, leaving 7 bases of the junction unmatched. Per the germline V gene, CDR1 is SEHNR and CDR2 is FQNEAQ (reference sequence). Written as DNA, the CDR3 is TGTGCCAGCAGCTCGCCGGGACAGGGAAGTTCACCCCTCCACTTT. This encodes CASSSPGQGSSPLHF.

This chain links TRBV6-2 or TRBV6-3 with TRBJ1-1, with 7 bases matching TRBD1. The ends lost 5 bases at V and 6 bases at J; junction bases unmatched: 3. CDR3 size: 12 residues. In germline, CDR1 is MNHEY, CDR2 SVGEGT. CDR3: CASSLGQAEAFF. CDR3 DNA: TGTGCCAGCAGTCTCGGACAGGCTGAAGCTTTCTTT.

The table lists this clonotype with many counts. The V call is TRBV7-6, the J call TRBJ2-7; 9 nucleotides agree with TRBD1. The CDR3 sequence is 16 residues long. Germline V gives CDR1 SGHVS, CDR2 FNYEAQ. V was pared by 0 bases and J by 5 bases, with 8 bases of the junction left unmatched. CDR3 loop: CASSLAGRQGVHEQYF. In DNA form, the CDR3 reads TGTGCCAGCAGCTTAGCGGGGAGACAGGGGGTCCACGAGCAGTACTTC. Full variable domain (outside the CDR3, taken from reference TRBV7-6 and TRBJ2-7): GAGVSQSPRYKVTKRGQDVALRCDPISGHVSLYWYRQALGQGPEFLTYFNYEAQQDKSGLPNDRFSAERPEGSISTLTIQRTEQRDSAMYRCASSLAGRQGVHEQYFGPGTRLTVT.

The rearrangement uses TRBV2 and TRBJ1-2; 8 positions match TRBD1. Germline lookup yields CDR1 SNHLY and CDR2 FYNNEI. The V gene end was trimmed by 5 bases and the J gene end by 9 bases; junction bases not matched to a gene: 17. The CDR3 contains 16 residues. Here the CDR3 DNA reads TGTGCCAGCAGTCCACCCCAGTCAGGGGGCAGACTCAGCTACACCTTC. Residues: CASSPPQSGGRLSYTF.

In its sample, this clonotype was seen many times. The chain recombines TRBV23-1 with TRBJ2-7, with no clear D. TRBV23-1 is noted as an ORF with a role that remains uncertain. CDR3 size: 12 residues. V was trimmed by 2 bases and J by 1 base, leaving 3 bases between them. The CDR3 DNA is TGCGCCAGCAGTCAAAGTTCCTACGAGCAGTACTTC. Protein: CASSQSSYEQYF.

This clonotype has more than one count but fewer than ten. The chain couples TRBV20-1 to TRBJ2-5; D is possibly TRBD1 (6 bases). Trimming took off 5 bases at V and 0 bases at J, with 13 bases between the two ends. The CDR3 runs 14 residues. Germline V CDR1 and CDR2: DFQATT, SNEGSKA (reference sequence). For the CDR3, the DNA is TGCAGTGCTGGAAGGGACACCGACCAAGAGACCCAGTACTTC. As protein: CSAGRDTDQETQYF.

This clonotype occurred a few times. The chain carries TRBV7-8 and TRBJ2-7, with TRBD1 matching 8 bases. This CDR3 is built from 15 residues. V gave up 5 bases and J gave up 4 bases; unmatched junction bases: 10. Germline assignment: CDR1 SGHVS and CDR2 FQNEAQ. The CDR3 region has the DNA TGTGCCAGCAGCCTCGGGACAGGACTTCCTTACGAGCAGTACTTC. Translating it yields CASSLGTGLPYEQYF.

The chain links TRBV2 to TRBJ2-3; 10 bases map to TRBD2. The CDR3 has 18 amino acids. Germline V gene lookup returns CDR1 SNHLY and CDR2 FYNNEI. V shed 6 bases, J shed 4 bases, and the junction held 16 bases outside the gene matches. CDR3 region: CASRSGGSSGSWADTQYF. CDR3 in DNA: TGTGCCAGCAGAAGCGGAGGTTCTAGCGGGAGTTGGGCAGATACGCAGTATTTT.

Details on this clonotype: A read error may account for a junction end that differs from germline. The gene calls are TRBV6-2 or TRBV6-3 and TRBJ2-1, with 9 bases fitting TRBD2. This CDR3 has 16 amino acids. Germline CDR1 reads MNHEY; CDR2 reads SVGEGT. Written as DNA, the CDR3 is TGTGCCAGCAGTTCCCGACTAGCGGCGGTCTACAAAGAGCAGTTCTTC. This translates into CASSSRLAAVYKEQFF.

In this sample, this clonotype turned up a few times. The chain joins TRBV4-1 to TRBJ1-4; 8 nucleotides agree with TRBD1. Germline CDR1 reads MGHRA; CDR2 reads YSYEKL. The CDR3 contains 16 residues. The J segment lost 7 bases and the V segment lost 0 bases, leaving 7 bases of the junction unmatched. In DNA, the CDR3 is TGCGCCAGCAGCCAAGATCCCGGGACAGGACTTGAAAAACTGTTTTTT. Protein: CASSQDPGTGLEKLFF.

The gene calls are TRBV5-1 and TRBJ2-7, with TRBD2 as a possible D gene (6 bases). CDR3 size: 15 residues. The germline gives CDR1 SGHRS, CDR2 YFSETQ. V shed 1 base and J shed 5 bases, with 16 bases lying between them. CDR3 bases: TGCGCCAGCAGCTTGTGGAGTCCTTGGGAGGACGAGCAGTACTTC. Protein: CASSLWSPWEDEQYF.